The clone carrying this TCR beta chain was seen a few times. The entry originates in a study of blood T cell repertoires in COVID-19. On the study more broadly: The cDNA or gDNA used as material had been derived from T cells, B-cell-depleted T cells, or PBMCs.

The V gene end was trimmed by 4 bases and the J gene end by 7 bases; junction bases not matched to a gene: 7. The CDR3 is 15 residues long. The germline V gene has CDR1 MGHRA and CDR2 YSYEKL. Per the study methods: Counts of nucleated cells, estimated from reference gene primer amplification, were obtained. This table comes from immunoSEQ multiplex PCR, and its TCRdb copy is limited to in-frame clones, with some not included. V and J calls and clone size are as listed in that table; D and trimming were resolved from the DNA. The sample lists a few hundred thousand clones, around 92% occurring once. Specimen: peripheral blood. The TCR sequence derives from a man between 40 and 49 years old with acute or convalescent COVID-19. The chain employs TRBV4-1 and TRBJ2-1; TRBD2 agrees at 10 bases. CDR3 nucleotide sequence: TGCGCCAGCAGCCGTCTAGCGGGGGAGAAAAATGAGCAGTTCTTC. This encodes CASSRLAGEKNEQFF.